This passage covers 8 T cell receptor beta chains from one sample sequenced in a study of cytomegalovirus exposure and HLA in healthy donors. The PCR contained 60 Vbeta and 13 Jbeta primers. The table came from immunoSEQ multiplex PCR; TCRdb's copy has only in-frame clones and leaves some out. Of fewer than 150,000 clones listed, roughly 80% are singletons. Source material: PBMCs. All receptors come from a female donor in good health and CMV-seropositive.

The table lists this clone with a few counts. The chain has TRBV5-4 and TRBJ1-1; the D gene is possibly TRBD1 (5 bases). CDR1 SGHNT and CDR2 YYREEE come from the germline V gene (reference sequence). This CDR3 contains 15 residues. The ends were cut back, 2 bases at V and 6 bases at J, with 17 bases in the middle. CDR3 DNA sequence: TGTGCCAGCAGCTTAATTCATGGAAGGGGCGCTGAAGCTTTCTTT. The encoded protein is CASSLIHGRGAEAFF.

The rearrangement joins TRBV7-3 to TRBJ2-5; 12 bases agree with TRBD2. Germline V gene data show CDR1 as SGHTA and CDR2 as FQGTGA. This CDR3 has 15 amino acids. Trimming took 4 bases from V and 11 from J; bases not matched to a gene: 11. CDR3 coding DNA: TGTGCCAGCAGCTCCGATGGACTAGCGGGGAGGGAGCAGTACTTC. Protein product: CASSSDGLAGREQYF. Filled out from reference TRBV7-3 and TRBJ2-5, the complete variable domain reads GAGVSQTPSNKVTEKGKYVELRCDPISGHTALYWYRQSLGQGPEFLIYFQGTGAADDSGLPNDRFFAVRPEGSVSTLKIQRTERGDSAVYLCASSSDGLAGREQYFGPGTRLLVL.

The rearrangement links TRBV7-2 to TRBJ1-2; D not certain. V dropped 1 base and J dropped 8 bases, with 14 bases sitting between them. This CDR3 comprises 14 residues. Germline assignment: CDR1 SGHTA and CDR2 FQGNSA. The CDR3 protein is CASSLGTTSSGYTF. The CDR3, as DNA: TGTGCCAGCAGCTTAGGGACTACCTCTTCGGGCTACACCTTC.

V is TRBV5-1 and J is TRBJ2-3; 12 bases match TRBD2. The germline gives CDR1 SGHRS, CDR2 YFSETQ. The junction had 7 bases not matched to a gene; V was cut back by 5 bases and J by 6 bases. There are 15 residues in the CDR3. CDR3 bases: TGCGCCAGCAGTCCTCTAGCGGGGGGGCCGGATACGCAGTATTTT. Translated, it gives CASSPLAGGPDTQYF.

With respect to this clone: Other DNA sequences within the sample encode an identical CDR3. The genes are TRBV11-2 and TRBJ1-4, with D perhaps matching TRBD1 (6 bases). Trimming shortened V by 5 bases and J by 5 bases, and 9 bases separated the two germline ends. Germline CDR1 SGHAT, CDR2 FQNNGV. CDR3 length: 13 residues. This chain's CDR3 is CASSPRGNEKLFF. The CDR3 region has the DNA TGTGCCAGCAGCCCAAGGGGGAATGAAAAACTGTTTTTT.

The V call is TRBV20-1, the J call TRBJ1-2; no reliable D call. The CDR3 has 11 amino acids. V was clipped by 6 bases and J by 4 bases, with 9 bases between them. Germline V gene lookup returns CDR1 DFQATT and CDR2 SNEGSKA (reference sequence). The CDR3 DNA reads as TGCAGTGCCATAGAGAGCTATGGCTACACCTTC. The encoded protein is CSAIESYGYTF.

In DNA, the CDR3 is TGTGCCAGCAGTTTCGGGACAGGGCTTGAAAAACTGTTTTTT. Encoded protein: CASSFGTGLEKLFF. V is TRBV27 and J is TRBJ1-4; TRBD1 matches 9 bases. The junction had 3 bases not matched to a gene; V was cut back by 3 bases and J by 7 bases. The CDR3 consists of 14 residues. The germline gives CDR1 MNHEY, CDR2 SMNVEV (reference sequence).

V and J are TRBV5-1 and TRBJ2-1; 11 bases match TRBD2. Germline-derived CDR1 and CDR2 are SGHRS and YFSETQ. The CDR3 is 16 amino acids. V was pared by 3 bases and J by 7 bases, with 9 bases of the junction left unmatched. The chain's CDR3 is CASSSRPSGGLNEQFF. The CDR3 DNA sequence: TGCGCCAGCAGCTCTAGACCTAGCGGGGGGTTGAATGAGCAGTTCTTC. Full variable domain (rest looked up from reference TRBV5-1 and TRBJ2-1): KAGVTQTPRYLIKTRGQQVTLSCSPISGHRSVSWYQQTPGQGLQFLFEYFSETQRNKGNFPGRFSGRQFSNSRSEMNVSTLELGDSALYLCASSSRPSGGLNEQFFGPGTRLTVL.